One TCR beta chain is described in this entry. This clone was seen a handful of times. Its binding antigen is unknown. No base quality information exists; no much larger clone differs at one position. The library was obtained by the immunoSEQ multiplex PCR assay. Imported from immuneACCESS, the table was reduced by TCRdb to in-frame sequences with V and J called. These copies leave out some clones; in studies compared against another copy, an unresolved V gene accounts for under half, and the cause of the remainder is not known. A total of about 540,000 clones appear in this sample, around 78% of them only once. The top ten clonotypes cover roughly 0.013% of the sample. This entry belongs to a study of shared T cell receptors in the human thymus (dated by TCRdb to the early 2020s). For the study in its entirety: The study examined how the human thymus generates shared, self-reactive T-cell receptor alpha chains.

The CDR3 measures 15 amino acids from cysteine to phenylalanine. Just CDR3 DNA is preserved here, 45 bases in frame from base 1. The germline V gene (reference sequence) specifies LNHDA as CDR1 and SQIVND as CDR2. Unmatched junction bases come to 8, with V trimmed by 3 bases and J by 7 bases. The data were also submitted as part of a second study, on human thymus T cells. The second study also describes: Donors were immunologically healthy infants undergoing open corrective cardiac surgery for congenital heart defects in Finland. Thymus tissue was obtained as surgical resects removed during corrective cardiac surgery. Biased V and J gene segment usage appeared to be present in both thymic and peripheral blood repertoires. The related research reported highly overlapping thymic TCR repertoires among unrelated individuals. TCR alpha and beta repertoires from roughly 8 infant thymus samples and a few related peripheral blood samples were characterized in the study. Donor ages ranged from roughly 6 to 250 days, and the cohort comprised about 6 male and a couple of female infants. Thymocytes were released mechanically from tissue and stored at -70 °C as pellets of 10-30 million cells. A QIAsymphony instrument was used to extract genomic DNA from frozen cell pellets. TCRB and TCRAD loci were amplified from a standardized quantity of quality-controlled genomic DNA using the immunoSEQ multiplex PCR assay. Amplicons spanned the V(D)J region at a length sufficient to cover the CDR3 and identify V and J genes. Through the commercial immunoSEQ service, the amplicons were sequenced on an Illumina platform. Corrections for primer bias and sequencing errors followed previously described methods, while TCRAD and TCRB definitions were based on the IMGT database. Repertoires were analysed with immunoSEQ Analyzer 3.0 and VDJTools, covering basic statistics, V/J segment usage, diversity estimates, rarefaction and pairwise overlap. Chao1, ChaoE, Efron-Thisted, Shannon and inverse Simpson indices were used to estimate diversity, which was also estimated on datasets down-sampled to the smallest sample. Repertoire overlap was assessed by strict matching of CDR3 nucleotide sequence, V gene and J gene, and clustering was done by Jaccard-based multidimensional scaling. On average, thymus samples yielded roughly 800,000 unique TCRB clonotypes, whereas blood samples yielded roughly 81,000.

The source material was thymocytes. The receptor's source is a boy less than two years old with a congenital heart defect. Donor details come from another sample of the same person, matched by shared clones. Recombination linked TRBV19 to TRBJ1-5; 8 bases in the middle match TRBD1. The CDR3 reads CASSIGYRGSQPQHF. Here is the DNA: TGTGCCAGTAGTATTGGGTACAGGGGGAGCCAGCCCCAGCATTTT.